Listed here are 30 T cell receptor beta chains from one sample, sequenced in a study of T-cell memory formation after mild COVID-19. In TCRdb, the 5' RACE reads were re-called with MiXCR into one record per CDR3 protein. The sample includes hundreds of thousands of distinct CDR3 sequences, over 15% of them seen just once. The material sequenced was PBMCs or a T cell subset sorted from them (not recorded which). The receptor set was obtained from a man aged 18 to 30 who had mild COVID-19 (a few samples of this study predate the infection). Cell type and time point are not known.

This clonotype came up a few times. The chain joins TRBV29-1 to TRBJ1-4, with a possible D match to TRBD1 (5 bases). The ends were cut back, 2 bases at V and 8 bases at J, with 15 bases in the middle. Germline CDR1 and CDR2: SQVTM and ANQGSEA. The CDR3 runs 14 residues. The CDR3: CSVEKPGMGEKLFF. The CDR3 DNA is TGCAGCGTTGAAAAGCCAGGGATGGGCGAAAAACTGTTTTTT.

The chain has TRBV5-1 and TRBJ2-7, with 11 bases identical to TRBD2. The CDR3 has 16 amino acids. Germline values: CDR1 SGHRS, CDR2 YFSETQ. Trimming removed 4 bases from V and 6 bases from J; junction bases left unmatched: 12. CDR3 in DNA: TGCGCCAGCAGCAGCGACCCTAGCGGGGGGCCCCTCGAGCAGTACTTC. Its protein is CASSSDPSGGPLEQYF.

This clonotype was found a few times. V usage is TRBV12-3 or TRBV12-4 and J usage is TRBJ1-2; D ambiguous. V lost 3 bases and J 4 bases, leaving 9 bases between the germline ends. CDR3 length equals 13 residues. CDR3: CASSFGKGYGYTF. For the CDR3, the DNA is TGTGCCAGCAGTTTCGGCAAGGGCTATGGCTACACCTTC.

The genes are TRBV24-1 and TRBJ2-1, with D uncertain. The CDR3 length is 12 residues. Trimming took off 1 base at V and 8 bases at J, with 5 bases between the two ends. Germline CDR1 reads KGHDR; CDR2 reads SFDVKD. CDR3 sequence: CATSDFGDEQFF. The CDR3 DNA reads as TGTGCCACCAGTGATTTCGGCGATGAGCAGTTCTTC.

The chain employs TRBV5-1 and TRBJ2-5; D is unresolved. Germline assignment: CDR1 SGHRS and CDR2 YFSETQ. Between the trimmed V and J ends, which lost 5 bases and 3 bases, there was a span of 5 bases. The CDR3 is 11 residues long. This CDR3 reads CASREEETQYF. CDR3 nucleotides: TGCGCCAGCAGAGAAGAAGAGACCCAGTACTTC.

This clonotype was detected a few times. This chain joins TRBV10-2 and TRBJ1-2; D is perhaps TRBD1 (6 bases). The germline gives CDR1 WSHSY, CDR2 SAAADI. With 6 bases removed from V and 8 bases from J, the gap between germline ends came to 13 bases. The length of the CDR3 is 12 residues. Here the CDR3 DNA reads TGCGCCAGCAGGGACAGCTCATGGGGCTACACCTTC. Protein sequence: CASRDSSWGYTF.

This clonotype was observed a handful of times. The chain employs TRBV29-1 and TRBJ1-1, with D possibly matching TRBD1 (6 bases). Germline V CDR1 and CDR2: SQVTM, ANQGSEA. This CDR3 contains 14 residues. Trimming shortened V by 7 bases and J by 0 bases, and 15 bases separated the two germline ends. CDR3 sequence: CSGTGREMNTEAFF. The CDR3 DNA reads as TGCAGCGGAACAGGGCGAGAAATGAACACTGAAGCTTTCTTT.

V gene TRBV9 combines with J gene TRBJ2-3; 8 bases are a match to TRBD1. The germline gives CDR1 SGDLS, CDR2 YYNGEE. This CDR3 comprises 11 residues. Losses at the gene ends were 3 bases for V and 11 bases for J; bases not matched to a gene: 2. The CDR3 nucleotides are TGTGCCAGCAGCGGAGGGACAGGGCAGTATTTT. This sequence encodes CASSGGTGQYF.

This clonotype has only a few counts. The rearrangement joins TRBV4-3 to TRBJ2-6; D not certain. The CDR3 loop spans 17 amino acids. Trimming took 6 bases from V and 2 from J, leaving 17 bases between them. Germline assignment: CDR1 LGHNA and CDR2 YSLEER. CDR3 DNA: TGCGCCAGCAGTCCGACGGCGGTAGGCACTGGGGCCAACGTCCTGACTTTC. This sequence encodes CASSPTAVGTGANVLTF.

This clonotype was seen a handful of times. The V call is TRBV4-1, the J call TRBJ1-2; 7 bases are a match to TRBD1. The CDR3 extends over 15 amino acids. Trimming removed 5 bases from V and 7 bases from J; junction bases left unmatched: 13. Germline V gene lookup returns CDR1 MGHRA and CDR2 YSYEKL. In DNA form, the CDR3 reads TGCGCCAGCAGCTTCCGGGACAGCAGCGATACTGGCTACACCTTC. Protein product: CASSFRDSSDTGYTF.

The rearrangement uses TRBV5-1 and TRBJ2-7; D is undetermined. Trimming pared 0 bases from V and 2 bases from J, leaving 12 bases between. CDR3 length: 15 residues. Looked up from germline, CDR1 is SGHRS and CDR2 is YFSETQ. CDR3 in DNA: TGCGCCAGCAGCTTGGCCGCAGGATTACCCTACGAGCAGTACTTC. Protein: CASSLAAGLPYEQYF. Drawing the rest from reference TRBV5-1 and TRBJ2-7, the complete variable domain is KAGVTQTPRYLIKTRGQQVTLSCSPISGHRSVSWYQQTPGQGLQFLFEYFSETQRNKGNFPGRFSGRQFSNSRSEMNVSTLELGDSALYLCASSLAAGLPYEQYFGPGTRLTVT.

This clonotype was counted ten times or more. This sequence joins TRBV6-6 and TRBJ2-1, with D unresolved. Trimming removed 2 bases from V and 6 bases from J, with 8 bases in between. The CDR3 runs 13 residues. CDR1 and CDR2 (germline): MNHNY, SVGAGI (reference sequence). CDR3 sequence reads: CASSYVSSNEQFF. The CDR3 DNA reads TGTGCCAGCAGTTACGTCTCTAGCAATGAGCAGTTCTTC.

This chain connects TRBV24-1 to TRBJ2-2; TRBD1 aligns across 10 bases. The CDR3 is made up of 15 amino acids. With 6 bases clipped from V and 7 bases from J, the junction kept 7 bases outside the gene matches. Per germline, CDR1 KGHDR and CDR2 SFDVKD. The CDR3 nucleotides are TGTGCCACCAGTCGGACAGGGGGATTGGTCGGGGAGCTGTTTTTT. It codes for CATSRTGGLVGELFF.

This chain connects TRBV3-1 to TRBJ2-3, with 12 bases matching TRBD1. Germline V gene sequence: CDR1 LGHDT, CDR2 YNNKEL (reference sequence). Trimming removed 0 bases from V and 6 bases from J; junction bases left unmatched: 7. The CDR3 is made up of 17 amino acids. CDR3 loop: CASSQDRGTGGSDTQYF. The DNA of the CDR3 is TGTGCCAGCAGCCAAGACAGGGGGACAGGGGGCTCGGATACGCAGTATTTT.

This clonotype showed up just a few times. This chain links TRBV20-1 with TRBJ2-1; 14 bases fit TRBD2. Germline trimming cut 5 bases from V and 2 bases from J; bases unmatched to any gene: 5. From germline, CDR1 is DFQATT and CDR2 SNEGSKA (reference sequence). The CDR3 consists of 16 residues. Written as DNA, the CDR3 is TGCAGTGCTTGGACTAGCGGGGGGAATACCTACAATGAGCAGTTCTTC. It is translated as CSAWTSGGNTYNEQFF.

This clonotype was found a few times. J is TRBJ1-5 and V is TRBV7-9; 7 bases are a match to TRBD1. The CDR3 extends over 16 amino acids. The V gene's germline CDR1 is SEHNR and CDR2 FQNEAQ (reference sequence). Trimming at V came to 1 base and at J to 3 bases, leaving 6 bases not matched to a gene. This CDR3 reads CASSLGGTANNQPQHF. The CDR3 bases are TGTGCCAGCAGCTTAGGTGGGACAGCCAACAATCAGCCCCAGCATTTT.

The rearrangement links TRBV27 to TRBJ2-7, with D perhaps matching TRBD1 or TRBD2 (6 bases each). Trimming removed 6 bases from V and 9 bases from J, with 27 bases in between. This CDR3 has 16 amino acids. In germline, CDR1 is MNHEY, CDR2 SMNVEV (reference sequence). DNA of the CDR3: TGTGCCAGCAGCCCCGCCACGTTGGGGGCGACCGGGGGGCAGTACTTC. It yields the protein CASSPATLGATGGQYF.

The CDR3 DNA reads as TGCGCCAGCAGCCACGGGACAGCGGAAAATCAGCCCCAGCATTTT. This translates into CASSHGTAENQPQHF. The chain is built from TRBV5-1 and TRBJ1-5, with 7 bases identical to TRBD1. CDR1 is SGHRS and CDR2 is YFSETQ in the germline V gene. V lost 4 bases and J lost 4; bases outside the gene matches: 8. The CDR3 consists of 15 residues. The whole variable domain, remainder taken from reference TRBV5-1 and TRBJ1-5, is KAGVTQTPRYLIKTRGQQVTLSCSPISGHRSVSWYQQTPGQGLQFLFEYFSETQRNKGNFPGRFSGRQFSNSRSEMNVSTLELGDSALYLCASSHGTAENQPQHFGDGTRLSIL.

The genes are TRBV29-1 and TRBJ1-5; D unresolved. V was pared by 7 bases and J by 4 bases, with 14 bases between. CDR3 length equals 13 residues. Germline V gene lookup returns CDR1 SQVTM and CDR2 ANQGSEA. CDR3 nucleotides: TGCAGCGCTTCAAGGGTCTCTAATCAGCCCCAGCATTTT. Translated, it gives CSASRVSNQPQHF.

This clonotype was seen a handful of times. This chain links TRBV7-2 with TRBJ1-3, with no clear D. The V gene lost 3 bases and the J gene lost 0 bases, with 6 bases spanning the gap. Germline assignment: CDR1 SGHTA and CDR2 FQGNSA. The CDR3 runs to 14 residues. The CDR3 DNA reads as TGTGCCAGCAGCTTCTCCATCTCTGGAAACACCATATATTTT. Protein sequence: CASSFSISGNTIYF. Looking up the rest from reference TRBV7-2 and TRBJ1-3 gives the full variable domain: GAGVSQSPSNKVTEKGKDVELRCDPISGHTALYWYRQSLGQGLEFLIYFQGNSAPDKSGLPSDRFSAERTGGSVSTLTIQRTQQEDSAVYLCASSFSISGNTIYFGEGSWLTVV.

This chain uses TRBV7-9 with TRBJ2-1; tentatively, D is TRBD1 or TRBD2 (7 bases each). Trimming left V 8 bases short and J 6 bases short, with 17 bases between. The CDR3 contains 14 residues. Per the germline V gene, CDR1 is SEHNR and CDR2 is FQNEAQ (reference sequence). The CDR3 DNA reads as TGTGCCAGCCCAGGGGGGGGTGAAGGCAATGAGCAGTTCTTC. It encodes CASPGGGEGNEQFF.

The J gene is TRBJ1-5, the V gene TRBV9; D ambiguous. The CDR3 sequence is 13 residues long. V was trimmed by 2 bases and J by 9 bases, leaving 12 bases between them. Looked up from germline, CDR1 is SGDLS and CDR2 is YYNGEE. CDR3 amino acids: CASSVGPSAPQHF. DNA for the CDR3: TGTGCCAGCAGCGTCGGTCCCAGTGCGCCCCAGCATTTT.

The J gene is TRBJ1-6, the V gene TRBV18; D possibly corresponds to TRBD1 (6 bases). This CDR3 has 16 residues. Germline CDR1 reads KGHSH; CDR2 reads LQKENI. V was cut by 6 bases and J by 7 bases, with 19 bases left in between. CDR3 sequence: CASSELARGRNSPLHF. For the CDR3, the DNA is TGTGCCAGCTCCGAACTCGCACGGGGGCGCAATTCACCCCTCCACTTT.

This clonotype was counted between two and nine times. J is TRBJ2-1 and V is TRBV7-2; weak D call: TRBD2 (6 bases). From germline, CDR1 is SGHTA and CDR2 FQGNSA. The CDR3 is 14 residues long. V dropped 5 bases and J dropped 9 bases, with 17 bases sitting between them. The CDR3 DNA reads TGTGCCAGCAGCATCCAACGCGGGAATCTTGAGCAGTTCTTC. It translates to CASSIQRGNLEQFF.

CDR3 bases: TGTGCCAGCACCGGGACTAGCGGGGGGGCCGGAGGGGAGCTGTTTTTT. Translating it yields CASTGTSGGAGGELFF. V is TRBV12-3 or TRBV12-4 and J is TRBJ2-2; 16 bases agree with TRBD2. The CDR3 is 16 amino acids. The V segment lost 7 bases and the J segment 8 bases; nucleotides outside the gene matches: 7.

The gene calls are TRBV6-4 and TRBJ2-2; 10 bases agree with TRBD2. The V gene's germline CDR1 is MRHNA and CDR2 SNTAGT. J was trimmed by 2 bases and V by 6 bases; bases with no gene match: 15. The CDR3 is 19 amino acids. CDR3 nucleotide sequence: TGTGCCAGCAGCCCCCGACTAGCGGGCTCTACGTACAACACCGGGGAGCTGTTTTTT. Its protein product is CASSPRLAGSTYNTGELFF.

This clonotype was counted only a few times. This chain uses TRBV5-6 with TRBJ2-7; TRBD1 agrees at 8 bases. The CDR3 contains 15 residues. V was clipped by 4 bases and J by 2 bases; unmatched bases: 8. The germline V gene encodes CDR1 SGHDT and CDR2 YYEEEE. The CDR3 reads CASSRGPDRAYEQYF. The DNA of the CDR3 is TGTGCCAGCAGCCGGGGACCGGACAGGGCCTACGAGCAGTACTTC.

This chain links TRBV28 with TRBJ1-4; the D gene is possibly TRBD1 (6 bases). Germline values: CDR1 MDHEN, CDR2 SYDVKM. Trimming left V 8 bases short and J 11 bases short, with 24 bases between. The CDR3 runs 15 residues. The CDR3 bases are TGTGCCAGCCAGGAGAACTTCGCACAGGGCGGGAAACTGTTTTTT. It yields the protein CASQENFAQGGKLFF.

The genes are TRBV20-1 and TRBJ2-7; TRBD2 might be the D (5 bases). The CDR3 loop spans 13 amino acids. Trimming shortened V by 3 bases and J by 2 bases, and 11 bases separated the two germline ends. Germline V gene lookup returns CDR1 DFQATT and CDR2 SNEGSKA (reference sequence). The CDR3 nucleotides read TGCAGTGCTAGTTCGGACTCTCCCTACGAGCAGTACTTC. It specifies CSASSDSPYEQYF.

This clonotype was seen more than once but under ten times. The chain is built from TRBV7-2 and TRBJ2-3, with 10 bases that match TRBD1. This CDR3 is 18 amino acids long. J lost 1 base, V lost 4 bases, and 11 bases had no gene match. CDR1 SGHTA and CDR2 FQGNSA come from the germline V gene. CDR3 nucleotide sequence: TGTGCCAGCAGCTCCCCGGGGGGGACAGGGGTCGGCACAGATACGCAGTATTTT. Translated, it gives CASSSPGGTGVGTDTQYF.